The clone carrying this T cell receptor beta chain was found a few times. These data belong to a study of blood T cell repertoires in COVID-19. Study overall: The study drew acute and convalescent COVID-19 samples from the United States, Italy and Spain.

TCRdb keeps only in-frame clones here, not all; method: immunoSEQ multiplex PCR. The sample lists roughly 67,000 clones; 76% were seen once. This CDR3 region has 18 residues. V was pared by 6 bases and J by 0 bases, with 12 bases of the junction left unmatched. Germline values: CDR1 SGHTA, CDR2 FQGNSA. The clonotype originates from a woman aged 45-60 years with active or convalescent COVID-19. The J gene is TRBJ1-3, the V gene TRBV7-2, with 9 bases matching TRBD1. Source material: peripheral blood. The CDR3 coding sequence is TGTGCCAGCAGTAGCAACAGGGGGCTTGAAAGCTCTGGAAACACCATATATTTT. Translated, it gives CASSSNRGLESSGNTIYF.